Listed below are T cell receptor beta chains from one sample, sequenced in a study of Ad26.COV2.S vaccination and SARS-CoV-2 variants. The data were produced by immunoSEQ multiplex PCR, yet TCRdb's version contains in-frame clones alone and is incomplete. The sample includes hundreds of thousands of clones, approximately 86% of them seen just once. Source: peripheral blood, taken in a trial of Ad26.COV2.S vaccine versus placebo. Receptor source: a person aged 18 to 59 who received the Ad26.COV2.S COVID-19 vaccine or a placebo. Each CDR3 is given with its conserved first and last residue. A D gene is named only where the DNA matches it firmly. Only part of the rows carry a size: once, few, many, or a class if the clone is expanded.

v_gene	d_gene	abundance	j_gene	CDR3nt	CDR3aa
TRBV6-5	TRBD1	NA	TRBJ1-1	TGTGCCAGCAGTTACCCGGGGGACAGACAAGCTTTCTTT	CASSYPGDRQAFF
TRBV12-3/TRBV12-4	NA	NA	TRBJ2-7	TGTGCCAGCAGTTTAAGGGGTACCGAGCAGTACTTC	CASSLRGTEQYF
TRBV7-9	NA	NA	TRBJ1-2	TGTGCCAGCAGCCTCGCAGGGGTTGGCTACACCTTC	CASSLAGVGYTF
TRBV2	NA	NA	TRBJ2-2	TGTGCCAGCAGTGGGGAGGTGGACGGGGAGCTGTTTTTT	CASSGEVDGELFF
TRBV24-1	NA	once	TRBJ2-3	TGTGCCACCGCAGGGGAAGGTAGCACAGATACGCAGTATTTT	CATAGEGSTDTQYF
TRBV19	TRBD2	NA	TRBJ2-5	TGTGCCAGTAGTATATCCCATAGCGGGGGGGCCGGAGAGACCCAGTACTTC	CASSISHSGGAGETQYF
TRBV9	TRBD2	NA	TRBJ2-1	TGTGCCAGCAGCGTGGTAGCGGGAGTCTACAATGAGCAGTTCTTC	CASSVVAGVYNEQFF
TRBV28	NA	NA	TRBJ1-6	TGTGCCAGCAGTTTATCTGTATCGGTCTCCCTCCACTTT	CASSLSVSVSLHF
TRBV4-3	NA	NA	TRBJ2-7	TGCGCCAGCAGCCAGGGGCCAACCTCCAACTACGAGCAGTACTTC	CASSQGPTSNYEQYF
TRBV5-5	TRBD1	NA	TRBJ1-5	TGTGCCAGCAGCCCGGGACAGGGGCAGCCCCAGCATTTT	CASSPGQGQPQHF
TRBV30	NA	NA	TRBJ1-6	TGTGCCTGGGGGCCTCAACAGGGCATACCCCTCCACTTT	CAWGPQQGIPLHF
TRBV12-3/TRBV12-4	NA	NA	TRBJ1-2	TGTGCCAGCATCCAGGGGTTGCGCTACACCTTC	CASIQGLRYTF
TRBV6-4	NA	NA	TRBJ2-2	TGTGCCAGCAGTCGACTAGCGAACACCGGGGAGCTGTTTTTT	CASSRLANTGELFF
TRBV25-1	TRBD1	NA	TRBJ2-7	TGTGCCAGCAGACAGGGGGCGGCCTACGAGCAGTACTTC	CASRQGAAYEQYF
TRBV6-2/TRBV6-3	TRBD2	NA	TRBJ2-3	TGTGCCAGCAGCCAGCGGCGGGGGAGCACAGATACGCAGTATTTT	CASSQRRGSTDTQYF
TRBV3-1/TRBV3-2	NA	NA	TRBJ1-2	TGTGCCAGCAGCCAGGGGATGGGTGGCTACACCTTC	CASSQGMGGYTF
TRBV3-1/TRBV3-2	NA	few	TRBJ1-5	TGTGCCAGCAGCCTCCTGGGCAATCAGCCCCAGCATTTT	CASSLLGNQPQHF
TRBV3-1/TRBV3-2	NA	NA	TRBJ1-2	TGTGCCAGCGCCGAAGCCTTTGGGGGGGCTAACTATGGCTACACCTTC	CASAEAFGGANYGYTF
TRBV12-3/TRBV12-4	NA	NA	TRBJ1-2	TGTGCCAGCAGTTTAACAGCCTATGGCTACACCTTC	CASSLTAYGYTF
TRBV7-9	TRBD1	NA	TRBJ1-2	TGTGCCGGACAGGGGGAAAACTATGGCTACACCTTC	CAGQGENYGYTF
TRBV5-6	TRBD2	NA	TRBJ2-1	TGTGCCAGCAGCCCCGGGACTAGCGGGGGGAGCTCCTACAATGAGCAGTTCTTC	CASSPGTSGGSSYNEQFF
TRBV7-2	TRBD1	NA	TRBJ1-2	TGTGCCAGCAGCACGGGACAGGGGGCGCGGGGCGGCTACACCTTC	CASSTGQGARGGYTF
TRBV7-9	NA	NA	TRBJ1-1	TGTGCCAGCAGCCTCAGAGCTAGGTCTACTGAAGCTTTCTTT	CASSLRARSTEAFF
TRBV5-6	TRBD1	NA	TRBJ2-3	TGTGCCAGCAGCTGGCGGACAGGGGGCTACACCAGGAACACAGATACGCAGTATTTT	CASSWRTGGYTRNTDTQYF
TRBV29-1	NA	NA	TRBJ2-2	TGCAGCGTTGAAGACTCAAACACCGGGGAGCTGTTTTTT	CSVEDSNTGELFF
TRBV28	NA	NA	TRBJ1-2	TGTGCCAGCTTTTACAGAGTGGGCTATGGCTACACCTTC	CASFYRVGYGYTF
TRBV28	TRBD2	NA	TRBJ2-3	TGTGCCAGCAGCGATGGACTAGCGGGCACAGATACGCAGTATTTT	CASSDGLAGTDTQYF
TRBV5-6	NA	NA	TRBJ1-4	TGTGCCAGCGCTTTAGGGACTGCCCATGAAAAACTGTTTTTT	CASALGTAHEKLFF
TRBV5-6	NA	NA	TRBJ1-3	TGTGCCAGCAGCTTGAGTCCGGGACGGACTTTCTCTGGAAACACCATATATTTT	CASSLSPGRTFSGNTIYF
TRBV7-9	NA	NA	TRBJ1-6	TGTGCCAGCAGCACTGAGGACTCCTATAATTCACCCCTCCACTTT	CASSTEDSYNSPLHF
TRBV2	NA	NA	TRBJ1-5	TGTGCCAGCACAGCGGGGCCGGGGCAGCCCCAGCATTTT	CASTAGPGQPQHF
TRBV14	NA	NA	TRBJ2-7	TGTGCCAGCAGCCAAGGTGTCACCAGCTCCTACGAGCAGTACTTC	CASSQGVTSSYEQYF
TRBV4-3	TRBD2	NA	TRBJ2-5	TGCGCCAGCAGCCAAGAGCGGGAGCGGAAGACCCAGTACTTC	CASSQERERKTQYF
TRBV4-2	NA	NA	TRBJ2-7	TGTGCCAGCAGCCAGGTCGGGCCCGGGGCGAGGAGCTCCTACGAGCAGTACTTC	CASSQVGPGARSSYEQYF
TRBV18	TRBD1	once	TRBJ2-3	TGTGCCAGCTCCTCCGGGACAGGGTCGACAGATACGCAGTATTTT	CASSSGTGSTDTQYF
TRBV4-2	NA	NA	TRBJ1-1	TGTGCCAGCAGCCAAGGCCTGGGGGGGGCTGGTGGCACTGAAGCTTTCTTT	CASSQGLGGAGGTEAFF
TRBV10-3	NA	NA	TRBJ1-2	TGTGCCAGTCGCGACACAACTAACTATGGCTACACCTTC	CASRDTTNYGYTF
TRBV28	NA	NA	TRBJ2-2	TGTGCCAGCAGTACGGGGGAGGGGGTGACCGGGGAGCTGTTTTTT	CASSTGEGVTGELFF
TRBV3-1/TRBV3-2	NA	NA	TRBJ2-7	TGTGCCAGCAGCCAAGTTATAGGGAGGACCTCCTACGAGCAGTACTTC	CASSQVIGRTSYEQYF
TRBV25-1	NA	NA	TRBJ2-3	TGTGCCAGCAGTGAATCCTACTCGGTAGCGGACACAGATACGCAGTATTTT	CASSESYSVADTDTQYF
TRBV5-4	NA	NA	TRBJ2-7	TGTGCCAGCAGCTTGTTATCCGGGACAAACTCCTACGAGCAGTACTTC	CASSLLSGTNSYEQYF
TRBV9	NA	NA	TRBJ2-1	TGTGCCAGCAGCGTATACCAGGGGATGCAGTTCTTC	CASSVYQGMQFF
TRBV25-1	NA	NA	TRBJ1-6	TGTGCCAGCAGTGAATGGCATGATGCTTCACCCCTCCACTTT	CASSEWHDASPLHF
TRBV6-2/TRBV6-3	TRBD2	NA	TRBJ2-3	TGTGCCAGCAGTTCCCGACTAGCGGGGGGGCCGGTCGGAGATACGCAGTATTTT	CASSSRLAGGPVGDTQYF
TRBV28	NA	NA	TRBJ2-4	TGTGCCAGCAGAGATGCCTTAACCCGACAGTCCCTAGCCAAAAACATTCAGTACTTC	CASRDALTRQSLAKNIQYF
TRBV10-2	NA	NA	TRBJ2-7	TGCGCCGCCGGACGGGGAAGCTCCTACGAGCAGTACTTC	CAAGRGSSYEQYF